This entry is about one TCR beta chain. The sample belongs to a study of shared clonotypes between healthy human individuals. Some clones are missing from TCRdb's copy, which holds only in-frame ones; the method was immunoSEQ multiplex PCR. The sample includes about 580,000 clones, 95% to 98% of them seen just once. J lost 2 bases, V lost 2 bases, and 4 bases had no gene match. This CDR3 comprises 15 residues. In germline, CDR1 is MNHEY, CDR2 SMNVEV (reference sequence). Naive CD8 cells lacked CD45RO and underwent positive selection for CCR7, leaving out terminally differentiated effector memory CD45RA+ cells.

The sequencing sample was made of naive CD8+ T cells sorted from blood. The source of this sequence is a man aged 25 to 40 in good health. The chain is built from TRBV27 and TRBJ2-3; 7 nucleotides match TRBD2. DNA of the CDR3: TGTGCCAGCAGTTTACTAGCGGTAGACACAGATACGCAGTATTTT. As protein: CASSLLAVDTDTQYF.